This TCR beta chain was recorded in a study of blood T cells in healthy people across ages. Looking at the study overall: With template switching, about one barcoded beta molecule was captured per two T cells.

Study-wide findings and caveats: TCR beta diversity per million T cells fell roughly linearly with age. Unsorted PBMCs ruled out conclusive naive versus antigen-experienced comparison.

A J-beta primer mix and a sample-barcoded 5' primer were used in a second PCR of about 7 to 12 cycles. A single record per CDR3 protein comes from TCRdb applying MiXCR to the 5' RACE reads. The sample carries 590,000 or so distinct CDR3 sequences, roughly 31% recorded once. Germline V gene data show CDR1 as SGHAT and CDR2 as FQDESV (reference sequence). This CDR3 contains 15 residues. To note about this clonotype: What it binds is not known. The junction does not match germline at one end; this may be a read error.

The receptor was derived from a woman aged 80 or older in good health. Material: blood. This chain joins TRBV11-1 and TRBJ1-6, with 7 nucleotides matching TRBD1. The CDR3 region is CAGSLRGQGGSPLHF. CDR3 bases: TGTGCCGGCAGCCTAAGGGGGCAGGGAGGATCACCCCTCCACTTT.